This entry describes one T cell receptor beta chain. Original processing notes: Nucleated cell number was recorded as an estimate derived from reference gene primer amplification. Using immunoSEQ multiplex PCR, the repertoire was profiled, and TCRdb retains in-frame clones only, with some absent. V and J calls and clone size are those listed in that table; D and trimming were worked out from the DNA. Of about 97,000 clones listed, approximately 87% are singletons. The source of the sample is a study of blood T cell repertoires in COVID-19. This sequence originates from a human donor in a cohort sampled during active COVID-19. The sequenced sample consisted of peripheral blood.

This CDR3 reads CASSPGAQVDGETQYF. Written as DNA, the CDR3 is TGTGCCAGCAGCCCAGGGGCCCAGGTTGATGGAGAGACCCAGTACTTC. The gene calls are TRBV11-2 and TRBJ2-5, with a tentative D call TRBD1 (6 bases). CDR1 SGHAT and CDR2 FQNNGV come from the germline V gene. This CDR3 comprises 16 residues. V was trimmed by 5 bases and J by 4 bases, leaving 20 bases between them.